This T cell receptor beta chain derives from a study of T-cell reconstitution after alpha-beta-depleted transplantation in children. The CDR3 covers 13 residues. Germline CDR1 is SGHDT and CDR2 is YYEEEE. The V end was cut by 0 bases, the J end by 1 base, with 4 bases between. Findings and limits, study-wide: Newly produced T cells mostly provided counts and TCRbeta diversity after one year, as hyperexpanded clones declined. Reportedly, only several hundred clones from non-depleted graft cells drove alpha-beta T-cell counts at about two months. The study traced high day-60 TCRbeta diversity in some patients to surviving recipient T cells and thymic progenitors.

Unique molecular identifiers were incorporated during preparation of the TCRbeta library. Each CDR3 protein gets one entry after TCRdb re-called the PCR reads with MiXCR. Of tens of thousands of distinct CDR3 sequences listed, roughly 6.7% are singletons. This clonotype was seen repeatedly, ten times or more. Its matching antigen is unknown. This receptor was identified in a child younger than two who had a stem cell transplant for acute myeloid leukemia, so the T cells may come from the graft donor. V gene TRBV5-6 combines with J gene TRBJ1-1; no reliable D call. Source: peripheral blood, taken 60 days after TCRalphabeta/CD19-depleted stem cell transplant. The CDR3 bases are TGTGCCAGCAGCTTGGCCCGGAACACTGAAGCTTTCTTT. Translating it yields CASSLARNTEAFF. The whole variable domain, remainder taken from reference TRBV5-6 and TRBJ1-1, is DAGVTQSPTHLIKTRGQQVTLRCSPKSGHDTVSWYQQALGQGPQFIFQYYEEEERQRGNFPDRFSGHQFPNYSSELNVNALLLGDSALYLCASSLARNTEAFFGQGTRLTVV.